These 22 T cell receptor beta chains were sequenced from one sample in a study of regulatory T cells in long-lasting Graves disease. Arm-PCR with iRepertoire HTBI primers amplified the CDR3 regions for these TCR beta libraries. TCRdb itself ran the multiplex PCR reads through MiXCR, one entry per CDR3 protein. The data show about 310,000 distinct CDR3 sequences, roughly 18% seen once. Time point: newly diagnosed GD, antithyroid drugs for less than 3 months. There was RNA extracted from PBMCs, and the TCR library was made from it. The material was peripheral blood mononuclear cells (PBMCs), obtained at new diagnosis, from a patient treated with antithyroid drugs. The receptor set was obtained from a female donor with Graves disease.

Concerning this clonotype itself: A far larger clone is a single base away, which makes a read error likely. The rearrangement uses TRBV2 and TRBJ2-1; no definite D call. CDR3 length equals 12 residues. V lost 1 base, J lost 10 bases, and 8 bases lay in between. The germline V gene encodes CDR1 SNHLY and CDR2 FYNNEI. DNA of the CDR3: TGTGCCAGCAGTGAAGACACCTACGAGCAGTTCTTC. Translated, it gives CASSEDTYEQFF.

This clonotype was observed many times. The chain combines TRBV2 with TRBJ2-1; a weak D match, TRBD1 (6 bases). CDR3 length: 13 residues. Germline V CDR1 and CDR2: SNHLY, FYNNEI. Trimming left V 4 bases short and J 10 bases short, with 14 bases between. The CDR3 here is CASSGTTGQEQFF. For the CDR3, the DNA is TGTGCCAGCAGTGGGACGACAGGACAGGAGCAGTTCTTC. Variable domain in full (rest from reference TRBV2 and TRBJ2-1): EPEVTQTPSHQVTQMGQEVILRCVPISNHLYFYWYRQILGQKVEFLVSFYNNEISEKSEIFDDQFSVERPDGSNFTLKIRSTKLEDSAMYFCASSGTTGQEQFFGPGTRLTVL.

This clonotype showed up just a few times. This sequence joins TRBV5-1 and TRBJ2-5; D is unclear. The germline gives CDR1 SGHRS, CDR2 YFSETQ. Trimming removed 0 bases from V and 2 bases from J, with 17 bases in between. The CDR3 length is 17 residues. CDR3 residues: CASSLEDVGLGQETQYF. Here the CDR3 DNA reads TGCGCCAGCAGCTTGGAAGATGTCGGGCTCGGACAAGAGACCCAGTACTTC.

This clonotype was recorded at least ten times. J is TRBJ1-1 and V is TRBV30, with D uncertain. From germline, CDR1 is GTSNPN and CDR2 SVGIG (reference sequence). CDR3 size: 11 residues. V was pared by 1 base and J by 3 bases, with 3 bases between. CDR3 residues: CAWSAYTEAFF. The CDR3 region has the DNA TGTGCCTGGAGTGCGTACACTGAAGCTTTCTTT. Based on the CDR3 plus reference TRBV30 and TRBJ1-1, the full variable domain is SQTIHQWPATLVQPVGSPLSLECTVEGTSNPNLYWYRQAAGRGLQLLFYSVGIGQISSEVPQNLSASRPQDRQFILSSKKLLLSDSGFYLCAWSAYTEAFFGQGTRLTVV.

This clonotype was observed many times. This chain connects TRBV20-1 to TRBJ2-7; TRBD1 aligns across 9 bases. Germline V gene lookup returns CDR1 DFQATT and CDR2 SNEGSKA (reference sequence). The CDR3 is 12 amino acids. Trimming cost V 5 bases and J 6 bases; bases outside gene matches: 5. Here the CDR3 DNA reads TGCAGTGCTTCACAGGGGGCGGTCGAGCAGTACTTC. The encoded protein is CSASQGAVEQYF.

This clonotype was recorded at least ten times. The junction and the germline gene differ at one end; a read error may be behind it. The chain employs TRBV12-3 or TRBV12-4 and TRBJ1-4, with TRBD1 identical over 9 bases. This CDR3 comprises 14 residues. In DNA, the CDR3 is TGTGCCAGCAGTATACAGGGGGCTAAAGAAAAACTGTTTTTT. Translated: CASSIQGAKEKLFF.

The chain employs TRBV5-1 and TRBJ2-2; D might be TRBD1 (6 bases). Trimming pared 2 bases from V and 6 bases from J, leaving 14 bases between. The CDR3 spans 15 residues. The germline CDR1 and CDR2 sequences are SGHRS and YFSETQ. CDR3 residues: CASSFQGTTAGELFF. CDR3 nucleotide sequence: TGCGCCAGCAGCTTCCAGGGGACGACAGCCGGGGAGCTGTTTTTT.

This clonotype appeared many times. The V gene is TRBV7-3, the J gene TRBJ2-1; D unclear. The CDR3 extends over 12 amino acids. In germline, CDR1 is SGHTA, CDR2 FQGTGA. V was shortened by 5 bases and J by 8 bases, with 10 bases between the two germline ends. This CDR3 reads CASSPMGHEQFF. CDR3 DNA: TGTGCCAGCAGCCCCATGGGCCATGAGCAGTTCTTC.

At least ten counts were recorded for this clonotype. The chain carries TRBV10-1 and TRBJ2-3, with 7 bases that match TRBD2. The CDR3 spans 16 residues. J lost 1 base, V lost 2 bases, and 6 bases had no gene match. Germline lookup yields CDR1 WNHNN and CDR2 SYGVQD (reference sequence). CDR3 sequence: CASSEIASGRTDTQYF. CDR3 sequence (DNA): TGCGCCAGCAGTGAGATCGCTAGCGGTCGCACAGATACGCAGTATTTT.

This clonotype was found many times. The CDR3 DNA sequence: TGTGCCAGCAGCTTAGAACTAGCCGCCGGGGAGCTGTTTTTT. It encodes CASSLELAAGELFF. The chain is built from TRBV7-9 and TRBJ2-2, with a possible D match to TRBD2 (6 bases). V lost 1 base, J lost 6 bases, and 9 bases lay in between. This CDR3 is 14 amino acids long. Germline V lookup: CDR1 SEHNR, CDR2 FQNEAQ (reference sequence).

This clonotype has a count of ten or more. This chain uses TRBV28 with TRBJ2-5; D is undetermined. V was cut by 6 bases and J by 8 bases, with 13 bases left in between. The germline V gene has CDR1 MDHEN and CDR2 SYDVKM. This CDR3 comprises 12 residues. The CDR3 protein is CASRGPRATQYF. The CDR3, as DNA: TGTGCCAGCAGAGGTCCACGGGCTACCCAGTACTTC.

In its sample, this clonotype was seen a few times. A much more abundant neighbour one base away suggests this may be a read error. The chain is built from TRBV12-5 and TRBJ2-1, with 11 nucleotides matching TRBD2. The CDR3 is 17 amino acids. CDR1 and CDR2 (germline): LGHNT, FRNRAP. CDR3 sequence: CASGAPLAGVSYSEQFF. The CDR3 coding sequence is TGTGCTAGTGGGGCCCCACTAGCGGGAGTCTCCTACAGTGAGCAGTTCTTC.

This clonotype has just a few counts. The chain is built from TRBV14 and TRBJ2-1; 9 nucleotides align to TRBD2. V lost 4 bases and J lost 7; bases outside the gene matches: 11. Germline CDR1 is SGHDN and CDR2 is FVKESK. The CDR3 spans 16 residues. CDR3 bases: TGTGCCAGCAGCCCTGTCCCAGCGGGAGGTAGGAATGAGCAGTTCTTC. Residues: CASSPVPAGGRNEQFF.

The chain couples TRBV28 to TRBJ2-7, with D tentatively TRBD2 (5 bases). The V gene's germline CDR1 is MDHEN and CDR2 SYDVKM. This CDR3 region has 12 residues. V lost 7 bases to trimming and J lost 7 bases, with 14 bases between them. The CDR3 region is CASMDGPGEQYF. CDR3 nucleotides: TGTGCCAGCATGGATGGGCCGGGGGAGCAGTACTTC.

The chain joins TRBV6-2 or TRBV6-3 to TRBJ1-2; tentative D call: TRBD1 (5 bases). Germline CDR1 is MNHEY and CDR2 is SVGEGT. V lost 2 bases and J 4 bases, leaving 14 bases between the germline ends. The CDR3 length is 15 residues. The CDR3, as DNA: TGTGCCAGCAGTTACCATGGGGGGGAGGGCTATGGCTACACCTTC. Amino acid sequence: CASSYHGGEGYGYTF.

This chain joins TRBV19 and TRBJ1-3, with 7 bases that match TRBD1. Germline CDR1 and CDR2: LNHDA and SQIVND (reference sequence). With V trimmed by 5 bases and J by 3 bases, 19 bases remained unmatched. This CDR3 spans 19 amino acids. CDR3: CASSLGQANPWGYGNTIYF. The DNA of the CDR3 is TGTGCCAGTAGTTTAGGACAGGCCAACCCGTGGGGATATGGAAACACCATATATTTT.

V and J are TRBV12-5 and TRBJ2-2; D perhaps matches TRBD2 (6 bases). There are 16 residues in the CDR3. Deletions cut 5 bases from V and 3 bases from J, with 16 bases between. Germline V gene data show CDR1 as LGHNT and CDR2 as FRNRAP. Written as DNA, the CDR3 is TGTGCTAGTGGTCCCCAATCGGGACTCCACACCGGGGAGCTGTTTTTT. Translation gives CASGPQSGLHTGELFF.

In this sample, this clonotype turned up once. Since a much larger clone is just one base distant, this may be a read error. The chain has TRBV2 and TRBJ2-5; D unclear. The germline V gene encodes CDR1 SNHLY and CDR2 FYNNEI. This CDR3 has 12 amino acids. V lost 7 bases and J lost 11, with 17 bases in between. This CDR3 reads CASTWPDGDQYF. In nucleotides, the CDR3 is TGTGCCAGCACGTGGCCAGATGGAGATCAGTACTTC.

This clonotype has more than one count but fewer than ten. CDR3: CASSQTEARSAYEQYF. The CDR3 region has the DNA TGTGCCAGCAGCCAGACCGAAGCGAGGAGTGCCTACGAGCAGTACTTC. The chain recombines TRBV4-2 with TRBJ2-7, with unresolved D. Germline V CDR1 and CDR2: LGHNA, YNFKEQ. The CDR3 is made up of 16 amino acids. The V and J ends lost 3 bases and 2 bases respectively, with 17 bases between them.

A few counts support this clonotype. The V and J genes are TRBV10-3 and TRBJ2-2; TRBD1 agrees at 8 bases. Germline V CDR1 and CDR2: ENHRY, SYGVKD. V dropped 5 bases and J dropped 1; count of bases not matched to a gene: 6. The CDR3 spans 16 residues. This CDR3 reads CAISMTGTGNTGELFF. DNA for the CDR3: TGTGCCATCAGTATGACCGGGACAGGGAACACCGGGGAGCTGTTTTTT.

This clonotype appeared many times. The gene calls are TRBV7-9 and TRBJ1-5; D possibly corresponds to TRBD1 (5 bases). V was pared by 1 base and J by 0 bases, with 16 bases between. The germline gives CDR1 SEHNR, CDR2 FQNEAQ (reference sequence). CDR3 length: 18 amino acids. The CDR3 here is CASSLGGRKGYSNQPQHF. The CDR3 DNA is TGTGCCAGCAGCTTAGGGGGCAGAAAAGGGTATAGCAATCAGCCCCAGCATTTT. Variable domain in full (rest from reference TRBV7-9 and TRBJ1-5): DTGVSQNPRHKITKRGQNVTFRCDPISEHNRLYWYRQTLGQGPEFLTYFQNEAQLEKSRLLSDRFSAERPKGSFSTLEIQRTEQGDSAMYLCASSLGGRKGYSNQPQHFGDGTRLSIL.

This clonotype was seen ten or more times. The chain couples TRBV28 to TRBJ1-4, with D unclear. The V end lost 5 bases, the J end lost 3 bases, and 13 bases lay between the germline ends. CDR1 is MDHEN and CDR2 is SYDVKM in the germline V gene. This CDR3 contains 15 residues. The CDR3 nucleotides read TGTGCCAGCAGTCCCAGTGGCAGCGCTAATGAAAAACTGTTTTTT. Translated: CASSPSGSANEKLFF. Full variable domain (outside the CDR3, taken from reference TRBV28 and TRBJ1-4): DVKVTQSSRYLVKRTGEKVFLECVQDMDHENMFWYRQDPGLGLRLIYFSYDVKMKEKGDIPEGYSVSREKKERFSLILESASTNQTSMYLCASSPSGSANEKLFFGSGTQLSVL.